The clone carrying this T cell receptor (beta chain) was observed a few times. Its specificity is not known. This specimen belongs to a study of beta chain features in type 1 diabetes. Across the whole study: Healthy donors resembled patients in age, gender and cell yields. General observations from the study: Type 1 diabetes patients had TCRB CDR3s that were shorter (moderately but significantly so) in all four CD4+ subsets. Insertion counts at VDJ junctions were lower in type 1 diabetes patients, who also showed more deletions there.

cDNA synthesis used the whole RNA isolate, giving expressed TCRB sequences. The study sequenced naive, central memory and regulatory T cell samples to an average of roughly 3.4 million reads. Sequencing used immunoSEQ multiplex PCR; TCRdb keeps in-frame clones, though not all of them. The profile shows more than 250,000 clones, roughly an eighth of them singletons. All sorted populations exceeded 95% purity. The origin of this receptor is a man aged 25 to 45 with type 1 diabetes. The specimen sequenced was naive CD4+ T cells from blood.

CDR3 sequence: CASSAGTGAYGYTF. The CDR3 nucleotides read TGTGCCAGCAGCGCGGGGACAGGCGCCTATGGCTACACCTTC. The rearrangement joins TRBV5-4 to TRBJ1-2, with TRBD1 matching 8 bases. This CDR3 has 14 residues. V lost 4 bases, J lost 4 bases, and 6 bases stayed unmatched. Germline lookup yields CDR1 SGHNT and CDR2 YYREEE (reference sequence).